The source of this T cell receptor beta chain is a study of long-term antiretroviral therapy in people with HIV. General study points: The study found narrower CDR3 length ranges in HIV repertoires than in controls.

The CDR3 loop spans 12 amino acids. In germline, CDR1 is LNHDA, CDR2 SQIVND (reference sequence). V was trimmed by 6 bases and J by 4 bases, leaving 10 bases between them. With regard to this clone: The antigen is undetermined.

Samples were assayed with immunoSEQ v3.0 at survey level. TCRdb's table, derived via immunoSEQ multiplex PCR, lists solely in-frame clones and lacks some. The repertoire holds 25,000 to 30,000 clones, with about 83% as singletons. This receptor was identified in a man aged 40-50 years with HIV. The source material was unsorted PBMCs, sampled roughly 4.8 years after starting antiretroviral therapy. The chain couples TRBV19 to TRBJ2-7; D may be TRBD2 (6 bases). CDR3: CASSPGGYEQYF. The DNA of the CDR3 is TGTGCCAGTAGCCCCGGGGGATACGAGCAGTACTTC.